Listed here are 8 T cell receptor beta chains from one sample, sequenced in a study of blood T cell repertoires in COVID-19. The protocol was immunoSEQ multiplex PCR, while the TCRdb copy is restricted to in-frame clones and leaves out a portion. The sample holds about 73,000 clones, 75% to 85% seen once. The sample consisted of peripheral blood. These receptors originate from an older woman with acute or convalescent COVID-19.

The CDR3 sequence: CAISEQRGLYNEQFF. The CDR3 bases are TGTGCCATCAGTGAACAGCGGGGCCTTTACAATGAGCAGTTCTTC. The J gene is TRBJ2-1, the V gene TRBV10-3; 7 bases line up with TRBD2. CDR3 length equals 15 residues. Germline V gives CDR1 ENHRY, CDR2 SYGVKD. V was pared by 3 bases and J by 4 bases, with 6 bases of the junction left unmatched.

The CDR3 here is CASSPPGQGPLYSNQPQHF. The DNA of the CDR3 is TGCGCCAGCAGCCCTCCGGGACAGGGGCCGCTCTATAGCAATCAGCCCCAGCATTTT. V is TRBV5-1 and J is TRBJ1-5; 10 bases fit TRBD1. V was clipped by 4 bases and J by 0 bases; unmatched bases: 13. Germline loops: CDR1 SGHRS, CDR2 YFSETQ. The CDR3 length is 19 residues.

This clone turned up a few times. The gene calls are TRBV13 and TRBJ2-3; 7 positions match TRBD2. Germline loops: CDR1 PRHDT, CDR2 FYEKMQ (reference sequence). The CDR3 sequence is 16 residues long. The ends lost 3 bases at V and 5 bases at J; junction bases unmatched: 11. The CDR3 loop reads CASSFRSSGGVDTQYF. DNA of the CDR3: TGTGCCAGCAGCTTTCGGTCTAGCGGTGGGGTAGATACGCAGTATTTT.

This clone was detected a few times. The CDR3 DNA reads as TGTGCCAGTAGTCGGGAAGACTATGGCTACACCTTC. Residues: CASSREDYGYTF. J is TRBJ1-2 and V is TRBV19; unclear D gene. The germline V gene encodes CDR1 LNHDA and CDR2 SQIVND (reference sequence). V shed 5 bases and J shed 3 bases, with 7 bases lying between them. There are 12 residues in the CDR3.

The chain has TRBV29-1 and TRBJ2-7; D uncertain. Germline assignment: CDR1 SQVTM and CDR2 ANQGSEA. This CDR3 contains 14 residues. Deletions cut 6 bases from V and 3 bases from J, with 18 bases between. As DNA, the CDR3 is TGCAGCGTAACTTTGAGACTTTCTGACTACGAGCAGTACTTC. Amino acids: CSVTLRLSDYEQYF.

CDR3 sequence: CASSFRDRPYEQYF. CDR3 bases: TGTGCCAGCAGTTTCCGGGACAGGCCCTACGAGCAGTACTTC. This sequence joins TRBV6-5 and TRBJ2-7; TRBD1 matches at 8 bases. V lost 4 bases and J lost 2; bases outside the gene matches: 4. There are 14 residues in the CDR3. Germline V CDR1 and CDR2: MNHEY, SVGAGI.

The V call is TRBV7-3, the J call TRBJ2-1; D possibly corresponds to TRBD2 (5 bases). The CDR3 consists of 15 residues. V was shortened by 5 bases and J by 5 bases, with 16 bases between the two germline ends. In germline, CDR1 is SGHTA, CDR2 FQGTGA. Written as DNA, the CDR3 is TGTGCCAGCAGCCCCTGGGCGGGTGAGGACAATGAGCAGTTCTTC. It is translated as CASSPWAGEDNEQFF.

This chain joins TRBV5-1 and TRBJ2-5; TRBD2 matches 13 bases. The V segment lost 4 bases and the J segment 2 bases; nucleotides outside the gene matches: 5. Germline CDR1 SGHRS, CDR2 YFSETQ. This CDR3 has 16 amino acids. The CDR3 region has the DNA TGCGCCAGCAGCCTGTTACTAGCGGGGGGGCAAGAGACCCAGTACTTC. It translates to CASSLLLAGGQETQYF.